Included here is one T cell receptor beta chain sequence, with context. Its antigen is currently unknown. Within the sample, other DNA sequences also encode this same CDR3. This entry belongs to a study of cytomegalovirus exposure and HLA in healthy donors. Produced via immunoSEQ multiplex PCR; TCRdb's table is partial and in-frame only. The data show 150,000 to 200,000 clones, around 89% seen once. The CDR3 is 12 residues long. Germline assignment: CDR1 LNHDA and CDR2 SQIVND (reference sequence). Trimming took off 6 bases at V and 5 bases at J, with 10 bases between the two ends. General study results and limits: For most TCR sequences rarity was the rule, although some public TCRs occurred in many donors. The study put around 180 TCR beta chains on its list as cytomegalovirus-associated. Among the CMV-associated chains, three were confirmed in vitro as specific for CMV antigens.

This sequence was found in a man aged 18 to 35 in good health and CMV-seronegative. The sample taken for sequencing was PBMCs. The chain employs TRBV19 and TRBJ1-1; D may be TRBD1 (5 bases). The CDR3 region is CASSWGGTEAFF. Written as DNA, the CDR3 is TGTGCCAGTAGCTGGGGGGGTACTGAAGCTTTCTTT.